Listed here is a single T cell receptor (beta chain). Its antigen has not been determined. Nothing much larger sits one base from this clone, and base qualities are not available. V is cut by 3 bases and J by 4 bases, and the space between the germline ends is 3 bases. According to the germline V gene, CDR1 reads MDHEN and CDR2 reads SYDVKM. The cysteine opens and the phenylalanine closes a CDR3 of 11 amino acids. Of the read, only the CDR3 DNA is kept; its 33 bases are in frame from base 1. The data belong to a study of somatic mutations in cytotoxic T cells in rheumatoid arthritis (dated by TCRdb to the late 2010s). Study-level background: Patient peripheral blood (just over 29 ml EDTA) was drawn right after diagnosis and before any treatment started. Median age was essentially the same in the patient group and the control group. In newly diagnosed rheumatoid arthritis without treatment, the study examined if expanded CD8+ T-cell clones harbor somatic mutations, relying on TCRB deep sequencing to characterize clonality. For roughly 61 rheumatoid arthritis patients and some 20 healthy controls, TCRB deep sequencing was carried out. Some T-cell populations stained with V beta antibodies were sorted by flow on a FACSAria II or Sony SH800 to nearly 100% purity, with sorted V beta1+ cells additionally subjected to TCRB sequencing. On the study overall, not on this receptor specifically: There was no significant difference in CD8+ T-cell clonality between rheumatoid arthritis patients and age-matched healthy controls. No adjustment for multiple comparisons was made for the slight TRBV07 underrepresentation in patients. The expanded CD8+ clones had unknown antigen targets, and not appearing in virus-specific databases did not rule out that they were virus-specific. In 8 of 65 patients the largest CD8+ clone exceeded 20% of CD8+ cells, and several identical CD8+ TCRB sequences were shared between blood and synovial fluid. Healthy controls showed no age-related increase in CD8+ clonality, whereas patients did (Spearman r=0.49).

The immunoSEQ assay was applied to genomic DNA for TCRB CDR3 sequencing. Per the source publication's procedure: Patient CD8+ clones larger than 1% were compared against published virus-specific TCRB sequences, and only a few matched. Analyses were restricted to productive TCRB rearrangements. Clonality was calculated as a Shannon entropy-based productive clonality index, and a clone was defined by a unique TCRB CDR3 sequence. To calculate repertoire overlap between two samples, the template counts of each clone were considered relative to each sample's total templates. V-gene usage from TCRB sequencing and V-gene usage measured by flow cytometry were correlated (Spearman r of around 0.6). This immuneACCESS table, as held by TCRdb, lists in-frame sequences with V and J called but not all clones. Of the missing ones, under half trace to an unresolved V gene in checked studies; the others have no known cause. D and trimming were read from the DNA, whereas the V and J calls and clone size are those reported in that table. The sample data list 15,000 to 20,000 clones, and around 80% of these were observed just once. The ten largest clones represent approximately 9.1% of the sample.

Positive magnetic bead selection on an AutoMACS was used to isolate CD4+ and CD8+ cells, with flow cytometry used to check purity. A TCR V beta antibody panel was used in flow cytometry to screen first for clonal expansions, which were then characterized by TCRB deep sequencing of sorted CD8+ fractions. Peripheral blood mononuclear cells were isolated by Ficoll-Paque PLUS density gradient separation. Using Nucleospin Tissue or Tissue XS kits, DNA was extracted from CD4-enriched, CD8-enriched or PBMC samples, with quantification by a Qubit 2.0 fluorometer. The sequence came from an adult with rheumatoid arthritis. The sequencing sample was made of CD8+ T cells sorted from blood. The chain couples TRBV28 to TRBJ2-5; no D gene call is confident. The bases read TGTGCCAGCAGTTTTAGAGAGACCCAGTACTTC. Its protein reads: CASSFRETQYF.